These 9 T cell receptor beta chains share one sample of origin, sequenced in a study of T cell repertoires in cytomegalovirus infection. TCRdb re-analysed the reads in MiXCR, keeping a single row per CDR3 protein. The repertoire holds roughly 600,000 distinct CDR3 sequences, with roughly a quarter as singletons. Sequenced: CD8+ T cells from PBMCs. The receptors stem from a human donor in good health (CMV status not recorded). Some clones in this sample may be carry-over from other donors' samples.

The V call is TRBV2, the J call TRBJ2-7; D may be TRBD2 (7 bases). Between the trimmed V and J ends, which lost 6 bases and 1 base, there was a span of 16 bases. Germline V gene lookup returns CDR1 SNHLY and CDR2 FYNNEI. The CDR3 has 15 amino acids. The CDR3 loop reads CASRRGGVVSYEQYV. For the CDR3, the DNA is TGTGCCAGCAGGAGGGGGGGGGTGGTATCCTACGAGCAGTACGTC.

The rearrangement uses TRBV12-5 and TRBJ2-7; no definite D call. The CDR3 has 13 residues. The germline CDR1 and CDR2 sequences are LGHNT and FRNRAP. V was trimmed by 5 bases and J by 3 bases, leaving 11 bases between them. This CDR3 reads CASGQDGSYEQYF. The DNA for the CDR3 is TGTGCTAGTGGTCAAGACGGTAGCTACGAGCAGTACTTC.

This clonotype was seen at least ten times. CDR3 nucleotides: TGTGCCAGCAGCTTCTGGGGCGGGGAATCCACAGATACGCAGTATTTT. This encodes CASSFWGGESTDTQYF. The V gene is TRBV7-8, the J gene TRBJ2-3; D may be TRBD2 (6 bases). CDR3 length: 16 amino acids. Germline V gene lookup returns CDR1 SGHVS and CDR2 FQNEAQ. Deletions cut 3 bases from V and 2 bases from J, with 15 bases between.

This clonotype was detected ten times or more. The J gene is TRBJ1-1, the V gene TRBV6-2 or TRBV6-3, with D uncertain. V was pared by 2 bases and J by 1 base, with 8 bases between. Germline CDR1 is MNHEY and CDR2 is SVGEGT. CDR3 length: 14 residues. CDR3 DNA: TGTGCCAGCAGTTACCTCGCTTGGAACACTGAAGCTTTCTTT. The encoded protein is CASSYLAWNTEAFF.

The chain has TRBV6-5 and TRBJ2-3; 13 bases align to TRBD2. From germline, CDR1 is MNHEY and CDR2 SVGAGI. Trimming removed 4 bases from V and 5 bases from J; junction bases left unmatched: 6. CDR3 length equals 16 residues. The CDR3 is CASSLTSGGIKDTQYF. CDR3 bases: TGTGCCAGCAGTTTGACTAGCGGGGGGATCAAAGATACGCAGTATTTT.

This clonotype occurred a few times. The chain joins TRBV7-6 to TRBJ2-1; D might be TRBD2 (7 bases). V lost 7 bases, J lost 4 bases, and 11 bases lay in between. Germline V gene lookup returns CDR1 SGHVS and CDR2 FNYEAQ. This CDR3 comprises 13 residues. CDR3 region: CASNGGPYNEQFF. For the CDR3, the DNA is TGTGCCAGCAACGGGGGGCCGTACAATGAGCAGTTCTTC.

This clonotype turned up a few times. V gene TRBV20-1 combines with J gene TRBJ2-5, with D perhaps matching TRBD2 (7 bases). The CDR3 consists of 11 residues. Germline V gene sequence: CDR1 DFQATT, CDR2 SNEGSKA (reference sequence). With 5 bases removed from V and 9 bases from J, the gap between germline ends came to 13 bases. CDR3 region: CSAPVGGAQYF. The CDR3 DNA is TGCAGTGCTCCCGTAGGGGGGGCCCAGTACTTC.

The V gene is TRBV27, the J gene TRBJ2-3, with 8 bases lining up with TRBD2. CDR3 length: 15 amino acids. V lost 3 bases, J lost 4 bases, and 6 bases stayed unmatched. The germline CDR1 and CDR2 sequences are MNHEY and SMNVEV (reference sequence). The CDR3 nucleotides are TGTGCCAGCAGTTTCCCGGGGGGGCCCCCAGATACGCAGTATTTT. It codes for CASSFPGGPPDTQYF.

The J gene is TRBJ1-1, the V gene TRBV29-1; D unclear. The V gene lost 4 bases and the J gene lost 1 base, with 4 bases spanning the gap. The CDR3 has 11 residues. Germline V gives CDR1 SQVTM, CDR2 ANQGSEA. DNA for the CDR3: TGCAGCGTTGCCGAGAACACTGAAGCTTTCTTT. This translates into CSVAENTEAFF.